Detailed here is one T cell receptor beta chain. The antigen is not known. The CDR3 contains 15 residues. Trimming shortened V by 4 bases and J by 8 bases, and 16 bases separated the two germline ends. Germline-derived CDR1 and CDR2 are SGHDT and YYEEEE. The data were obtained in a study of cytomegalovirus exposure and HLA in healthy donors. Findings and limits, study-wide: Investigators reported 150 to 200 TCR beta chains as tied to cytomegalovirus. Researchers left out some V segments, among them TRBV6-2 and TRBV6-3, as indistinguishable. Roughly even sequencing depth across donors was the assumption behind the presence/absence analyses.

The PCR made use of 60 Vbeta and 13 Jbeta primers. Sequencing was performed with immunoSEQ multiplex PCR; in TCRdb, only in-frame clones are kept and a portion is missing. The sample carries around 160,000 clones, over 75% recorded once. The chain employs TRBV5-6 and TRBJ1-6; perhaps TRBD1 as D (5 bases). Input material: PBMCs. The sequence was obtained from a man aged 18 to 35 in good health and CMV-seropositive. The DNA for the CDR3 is TGTGCCAGCAGCCCATACGGCATCAGGGATTCACCCCTCCACTTT. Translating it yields CASSPYGIRDSPLHF.